A single sample is the source of the 18 T cell receptor beta chains below, sequenced in a study of blood T cell repertoires in COVID-19. Using immunoSEQ multiplex PCR, the repertoire was profiled, and TCRdb retains in-frame clones only, with some absent. Of 500,000 to 600,000 clones listed, 70% to 90% are singletons. Material for sequencing was peripheral blood. The receptors derive from a woman aged 45-60 years with COVID-19, enrolled during active disease.

The V and J genes are TRBV5-6 and TRBJ1-5, with a tentative D call TRBD1 (6 bases). CDR1 is SGHDT, CDR2 YYEEEE, per germline. The V end lost 4 bases, the J end lost 4 bases, and 18 bases lay between the germline ends. The CDR3 contains 16 residues. The CDR3 region is CASSPGAGARNQPQHF. The CDR3 DNA is TGTGCCAGCAGCCCCGGCGCGGGGGCACGTAATCAGCCCCAGCATTTT.

The chain uses TRBV9 and TRBJ1-2; 8 nucleotides agree with TRBD1. The V gene end was trimmed by 4 bases and the J gene end by 3 bases; junction bases not matched to a gene: 2. Germline CDR1 SGDLS, CDR2 YYNGEE. CDR3 length: 13 amino acids. CDR3 loop: CASSLGQDYGYTF. CDR3 DNA: TGTGCCAGCAGCCTGGGACAGGACTATGGCTACACCTTC.

This clone is a singleton in its sample. The chain carries TRBV5-6 and TRBJ1-6, with D uncertain. Per germline, CDR1 SGHDT and CDR2 YYEEEE. The V and J ends lost 4 bases and 11 bases respectively, with 16 bases between them. This CDR3 region has 14 residues. The CDR3 DNA sequence: TGTGCCAGCAGCCATGGACTCGATTTGGCACCCCTCCACTTT. Translation gives CASSHGLDLAPLHF.

The rearrangement links TRBV5-1 to TRBJ1-1, with D possibly TRBD1 on 6 matching bases. This CDR3 is 16 amino acids long. Trimming took off 4 bases at V and 4 bases at J, with 20 bases between the two ends. The germline V gene has CDR1 SGHRS and CDR2 YFSETQ. CDR3 DNA sequence: TGCGCCAGCAGCCCGGCGGGGGGCGCGGATAGCACTGAAGCTTTCTTT. This sequence encodes CASSPAGGADSTEAFF.

CDR3 protein: CASSQGEITYGYTF. The CDR3 coding sequence is TGCGCCAGCAGCCAAGGAGAAATTACCTATGGCTACACCTTC. V gene TRBV4-1 combines with J gene TRBJ1-2; unclear D gene. V was trimmed by 1 base and J by 4 bases, leaving 10 bases between them. CDR3 size: 14 residues. CDR1 is MGHRA and CDR2 is YSYEKL in the germline V gene.

To note about this clone: The same CDR3 can be traced to other DNA sequences in this sample. The rearrangement links TRBV5-1 to TRBJ1-3; D gene ambiguous. Germline V gives CDR1 SGHRS, CDR2 YFSETQ. The V end lost 3 bases, the J end lost 4 bases, and 5 bases lay between the germline ends. CDR3 size: 12 residues. CDR3 loop: CASSSGGNTIYF. The CDR3 nucleotides read TGCGCCAGCAGCTCAGGAGGAAACACCATATATTTT. The whole variable domain, filled in from reference TRBV5-1 and TRBJ1-3, reads KAGVTQTPRYLIKTRGQQVTLSCSPISGHRSVSWYQQTPGQGLQFLFEYFSETQRNKGNFPGRFSGRQFSNSRSEMNVSTLELGDSALYLCASSSGGNTIYFGEGSWLTVV.

This rearrangement joins TRBV18 to TRBJ2-1; possible D gene TRBD2, 6 bases. Trimming shortened V by 3 bases and J by 0 bases, and 12 bases separated the two germline ends. The length of the CDR3 is 16 residues. Germline lookup yields CDR1 KGHSH and CDR2 LQKENI. This chain's CDR3 is CASSPPSAYSYNEQFF. The CDR3 region has the DNA TGTGCCAGCTCACCCCCTAGCGCCTACTCCTACAATGAGCAGTTCTTC.

This chain uses TRBV5-1 with TRBJ2-1, with 7 bases aligning to TRBD1. Germline V gene data show CDR1 as SGHRS and CDR2 as YFSETQ. The CDR3 length is 15 residues. V lost 6 bases to trimming and J lost 1 base; unmatched junction nucleotides: 7. CDR3 residues: CASNHPDRSYNEQFF. For the CDR3, the DNA is TGCGCCAGCAACCACCCGGACAGGTCCTACAATGAGCAGTTCTTC.

V and J are TRBV4-1 and TRBJ2-7; TRBD2 aligns across 7 bases. V lost 4 bases to trimming and J lost 4 bases; unmatched junction nucleotides: 4. Per the germline V gene, CDR1 is MGHRA and CDR2 is YSYEKL. The length of the CDR3 is 13 residues. The CDR3 reads CASSRTSLYEQYF. The CDR3 DNA sequence: TGCGCCAGCAGCCGGACTAGTCTTTACGAGCAGTACTTC.

This clone was seen only once. This rearrangement joins TRBV20-1 to TRBJ2-1; D might be TRBD2 (5 bases). CDR3 length: 11 residues. CDR1 is DFQATT and CDR2 is SNEGSKA in the germline V gene (reference sequence). V lost 3 bases and J 12 bases, leaving 12 bases between the germline ends. CDR3 sequence: CSARIREGQFF. CDR3 DNA sequence: TGCAGTGCTAGGATCCGGGAAGGGCAGTTCTTC.

The table lists this clone with a count of one. The chain employs TRBV6-5 and TRBJ1-2; a possible D gene is TRBD1 (5 bases). V lost 4 bases and J 6 bases, leaving 6 bases between the germline ends. This CDR3 has 11 residues. The V gene's germline CDR1 is MNHEY and CDR2 SVGAGI. The CDR3 sequence is CASSSGDGYTF. The CDR3 region has the DNA TGTGCCAGCAGTTCGGGGGATGGCTACACCTTC.

The V call is TRBV9, the J call TRBJ1-2; 11 nucleotides line up with TRBD1. In germline, CDR1 is SGDLS, CDR2 YYNGEE. The CDR3 runs 15 residues. After removal of 4 bases from V and 4 bases from J, the junction contained 6 bases not matched to a gene. The CDR3 DNA follows: TGTGCCAGCAGCCTTCGGACAGGGGGCGGCTATGGCTACACCTTC. Translated: CASSLRTGGGYGYTF.

V and J are TRBV25-1 and TRBJ1-4, with D maybe TRBD1 (6 bases). CDR3 size: 14 residues. V was pared by 8 bases and J by 8 bases, with 18 bases between. The V gene's germline CDR1 is MGHDK and CDR2 SYGVNS. The CDR3 loop is CASGGGGGEEKLFF. The CDR3 DNA follows: TGTGCCAGCGGTGGAGGGGGGGGTGAGGAAAAACTGTTTTTT.

The chain uses TRBV2 and TRBJ2-7, with a tentative D call TRBD2 (6 bases). The V gene's germline CDR1 is SNHLY and CDR2 FYNNEI. V lost 4 bases and J lost 6, with 19 bases in between. The CDR3 sequence is 15 residues long. The CDR3 nucleotides are TGTGCCAGCAGTGCAACTCTCATAGGAGGGCGCGAGCAGTACTTC. Translating it yields CASSATLIGGREQYF.

On this clone itself: The same CDR3 arises from other DNA sequences in this sample as well. The genes are TRBV4-1 and TRBJ2-3, with D unresolved. V gave up 2 bases and J gave up 4 bases, with 7 bases separating them. The CDR3 runs to 13 residues. Germline V gene lookup returns CDR1 MGHRA and CDR2 YSYEKL. CDR3 in DNA: TGCGCCAGCAGCCAACAAGAGGCAGATACGCAGTATTTT. Its translation is CASSQQEADTQYF.

The chain combines TRBV7-2 with TRBJ1-3; no reliable D call. The ends were cut back, 5 bases at V and 3 bases at J, with 11 bases in the middle. Germline assignment: CDR1 SGHTA and CDR2 FQGNSA. This CDR3 region has 14 residues. This chain's CDR3 is CASSIITSGNTIYF. For the CDR3, the DNA is TGTGCCAGCAGCATAATCACAAGTGGAAACACCATATATTTT.

The V and J genes are TRBV19 and TRBJ1-5; a possible D gene is TRBD1 (6 bases). The CDR3 is made up of 12 amino acids. V was clipped by 9 bases and J by 6 bases, with 12 bases between them. Germline V gene lookup returns CDR1 LNHDA and CDR2 SQIVND (reference sequence). Here the CDR3 DNA reads TGTGCCAGCAGTCAGGGGTCTCAGCCCCAGCATTTT. It translates to CASSQGSQPQHF.

A single count supports this clone. V is TRBV5-1 and J is TRBJ1-4; TRBD1 aligns across 9 bases. Trimming removed 4 bases from V and 6 bases from J; junction bases left unmatched: 7. The CDR3 sequence is 15 residues long. Germline values: CDR1 SGHRS, CDR2 YFSETQ. CDR3 sequence: CASSPTWTGDEKLFF. Here the CDR3 DNA reads TGCGCCAGCAGCCCTACCTGGACAGGGGATGAAAAACTGTTTTTT.